This T cell receptor (beta chain) is drawn from a study of response to subunit inactivated influenza vaccine. General observations from the study: The authors offered the suggestion that each seasonal influenza vaccination recruits few new T cells.

Each CDR3 protein gets one entry after TCRdb re-called the RT-PCR reads with MiXCR. The sample has about 800,000 distinct CDR3 sequences, around 20% seen once; the top ten hold approximately 10%. To note about this clonotype: What it recognizes is unknown.

The CDR3 runs 13 residues. In germline, CDR1 is SGHRS, CDR2 YFSETQ. V lost 3 bases and J lost 4; bases outside the gene matches: 2. The chain is built from TRBV5-1 and TRBJ2-3; 7 bases line up with TRBD1. The material was PBMCs from blood, obtained 5 to 6 days after vaccination. This clonotype originated in a man aged 45-65 years who received an inactivated influenza vaccine. This CDR3 is CASSYGQADTQYF. In DNA, the CDR3 is TGCGCCAGCAGCTACGGACAGGCAGATACGCAGTATTTT. The complete variable domain, with remaining parts taken from reference TRBV5-1 and TRBJ2-3, reads KAGVTQTPRYLIKTRGQQVTLSCSPISGHRSVSWYQQTPGQGLQFLFEYFSETQRNKGNFPGRFSGRQFSNSRSEMNVSTLELGDSALYLCASSYGQADTQYFGPGTRLTVL.